The source of this T cell receptor (beta chain) is a study of siplizumab effects on memory and regulatory T cells. Overall study results and limits: The drug siplizumab significantly decreased the alloreactive sequences that could be traced to unstimulated CD4+ memory cells. Unstimulated naive T cells seemed to show more diversity than memory cells did, and they also seemed to be among the major contributors to the alloresponse. Treatment with siplizumab left mappable alloreactive CD4+ clones averaging roughly 69% Treg-derived, compared with 25% to 30% in controls. Confirmation that proliferating Tregs from siplizumab cultures had suppressive function was not obtained.

The CDR3 consists of 15 residues. Per the germline V gene, CDR1 is PRHDT and CDR2 is FYEKMQ (reference sequence). Profiling relied on immunoSEQ multiplex PCR, and the TCRdb table lists in-frame clones only, not all of them. The sample has over 85,000 clones; roughly 93% are singletons. This clone was counted a single time. Its matching antigen is unknown. The receptor comes from a human donor in good health. Sequencing was performed on CD8+ T cells sorted from blood. The chain has TRBV13 and TRBJ2-5; D gene ambiguous. The better agreement between TRBJ2-7 and the DNA end casts doubt on the J call. The CDR3 sequence is CASSLGSASSYEQYF. The CDR3 nucleotides are TGTGCCAGCAGCTTAGGTTCAGCCAGTTCCTACGAGCAGTACTTC.